Included here is one T cell receptor beta chain sequence, with context. This entry comes from a study of radiotherapy plus CTLA-4 blockade in lung cancer. Study in general: Among all patients, around 19% showed objective responses, while roughly 31% had disease control.

Focal radiation with ipilimumab CTLA-4 blockade was given to patients with chemo-refractory metastatic non-small-cell lung cancer. CDR1 is SNHLY and CDR2 is FYNNEI in the germline V gene. Germline trimming cut 5 bases from V and 4 bases from J; bases unmatched to any gene: 12. This CDR3 contains 16 residues. Method: immunoSEQ multiplex PCR; TCRdb's copy keeps in-frame clones and lacks some. The sample records tens of thousands of clones, approximately 84% being singletons. The clonotype comes from a human donor with non-small cell lung cancer who had a partial response to radiotherapy plus ipilimumab. This material consisted of peripheral blood, taken from a patient treated with radiotherapy plus ipilimumab. The V call is TRBV2, the J call TRBJ1-2; TRBD1 aligns across 8 bases. CDR3 nucleotides: TGTGCCAGCAGTAAGACCAGAAAGGACAGGGTCTATGGCTACACCTTC. It specifies CASSKTRKDRVYGYTF. Looking up the rest from reference TRBV2 and TRBJ1-2 gives the full variable domain: EPEVTQTPSHQVTQMGQEVILRCVPISNHLYFYWYRQILGQKVEFLVSFYNNEISEKSEIFDDQFSVERPDGSNFTLKIRSTKLEDSAMYFCASSKTRKDRVYGYTFGSGTRLTVV.